This TCR beta chain was identified in a study of T cell responses to AZD1222 COVID-19 vaccine. Regarding this clone: Its specificity is not known.

The method was immunoSEQ multiplex PCR; TCRdb's version includes in-frame clones alone and lacks a portion of them. This sample has roughly 79,000 clones; roughly 94% occur once, and the top ten carry approximately 7%. Study-wide findings and caveats: Females made up more of the donors, who were largely white British, and clonal diversity may have come out too low.

V was pared by 5 bases and J by 2 bases, with 10 bases between. The CDR3 is 13 amino acids. The clonotype originates from an adult in good health. The sequences come from peripheral blood, collected on day 0 of MenACWY control vaccination. The V gene is TRBV12-3 or TRBV12-4, the J gene TRBJ2-7; D might be TRBD2 (5 bases). In nucleotides, the CDR3 is TGTGCCAGCAGTGGGAGTATTGCCTACGAGCAGTACTTC. It yields the protein CASSGSIAYEQYF.